The T cell receptor beta chain under discussion was sequenced for a study of blood T cell repertoires in COVID-19. Cohort 3 donors counted as recovered after two negative PCRs, clearance, or resolved symptoms. Original analysis: The assay estimated nucleated cells by amplifying reference gene primers. Here immunoSEQ multiplex PCR was the method, and the copy in TCRdb shows in-frame clones only, minus some. V and J calls and clone size are those listed in that table; D and trimming were worked out from the DNA. The sample records a few hundred thousand clones, about 90% being singletons. This receptor was taken from a woman aged 30 to 39 who had recovered from COVID-19. The sample was PBMCs or T cells enriched from blood (not recorded which).

The CDR3: CASFPSPGQGRHTEAFF. CDR3 DNA sequence: TGTGCCAGCTTTCCCAGCCCCGGACAGGGGAGGCACACTGAAGCTTTCTTT. The J gene is TRBJ1-1, the V gene TRBV28; TRBD1 agrees at 9 bases. CDR1 MDHEN and CDR2 SYDVKM come from the germline V gene. The CDR3 runs 17 residues. The trim removed 8 bases at V and 3 bases at J, leaving 16 bases unmatched.